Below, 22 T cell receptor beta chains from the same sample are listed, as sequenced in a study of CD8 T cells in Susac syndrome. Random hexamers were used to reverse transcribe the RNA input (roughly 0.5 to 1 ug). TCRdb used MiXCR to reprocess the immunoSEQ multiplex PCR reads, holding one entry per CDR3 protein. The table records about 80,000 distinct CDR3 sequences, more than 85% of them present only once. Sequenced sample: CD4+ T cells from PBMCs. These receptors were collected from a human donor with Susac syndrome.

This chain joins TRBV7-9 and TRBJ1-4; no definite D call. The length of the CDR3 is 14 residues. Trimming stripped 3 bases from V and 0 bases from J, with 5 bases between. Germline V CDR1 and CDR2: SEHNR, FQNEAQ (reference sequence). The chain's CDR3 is CASSFLTTNEKLFF. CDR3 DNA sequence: TGTGCCAGCAGCTTCCTTACAACTAATGAAAAACTGTTTTTT.

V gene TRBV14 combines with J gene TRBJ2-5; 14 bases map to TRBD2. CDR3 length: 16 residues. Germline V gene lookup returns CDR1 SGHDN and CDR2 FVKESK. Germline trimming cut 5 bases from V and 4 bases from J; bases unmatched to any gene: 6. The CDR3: CASSKMGLAGVETQYF. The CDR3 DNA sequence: TGTGCCAGCAGCAAAATGGGACTAGCGGGAGTAGAGACCCAGTACTTC. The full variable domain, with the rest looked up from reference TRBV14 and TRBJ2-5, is EAGVTQFPSHSVIEKGQTVTLRCDPISGHDNLYWYRRVMGKEIKFLLHFVKESKQDESGMPNNRFLAERTGGTYSTLKVQPAELEDSGVYFCASSKMGLAGVETQYFGPGTRLLVL.

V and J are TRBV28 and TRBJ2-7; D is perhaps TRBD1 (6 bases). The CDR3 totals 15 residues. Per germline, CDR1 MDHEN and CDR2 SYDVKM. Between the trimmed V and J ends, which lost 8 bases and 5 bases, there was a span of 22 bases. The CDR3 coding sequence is TGTGCCAGCCCACCGTTTTCAGGGGACGAGAACGAGCAGTACTTC. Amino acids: CASPPFSGDENEQYF.

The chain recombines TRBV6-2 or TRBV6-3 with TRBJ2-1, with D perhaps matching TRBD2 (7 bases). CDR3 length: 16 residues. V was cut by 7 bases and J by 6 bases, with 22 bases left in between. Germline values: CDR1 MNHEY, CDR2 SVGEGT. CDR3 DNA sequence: TGTGCCAGCACCCCACGGACAGTTTGGGAGGGCAATGAGCAGTTCTTC. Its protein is CASTPRTVWEGNEQFF.

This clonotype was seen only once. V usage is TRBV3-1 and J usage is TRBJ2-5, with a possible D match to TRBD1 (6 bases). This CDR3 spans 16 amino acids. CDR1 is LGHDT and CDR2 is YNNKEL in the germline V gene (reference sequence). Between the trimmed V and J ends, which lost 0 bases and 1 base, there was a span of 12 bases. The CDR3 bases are TGTGCCAGCAGCCAAGATCTACCAGGGGCCCAAGAGACCCAGTACTTC. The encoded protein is CASSQDLPGAQETQYF.

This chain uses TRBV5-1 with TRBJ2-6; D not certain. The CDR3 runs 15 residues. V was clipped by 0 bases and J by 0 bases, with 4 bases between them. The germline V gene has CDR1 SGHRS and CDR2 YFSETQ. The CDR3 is CASSLVLSGANVLTF. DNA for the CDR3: TGCGCCAGCAGCTTGGTTCTCTCTGGGGCCAACGTCCTGACTTTC.

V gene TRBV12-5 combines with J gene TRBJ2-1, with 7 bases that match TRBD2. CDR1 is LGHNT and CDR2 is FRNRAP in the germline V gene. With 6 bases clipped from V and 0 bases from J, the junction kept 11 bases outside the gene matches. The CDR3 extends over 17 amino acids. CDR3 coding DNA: TGTGCTAGTGGCGTCCCCCGGAGCGGGGTCTCCTACAATGAGCAGTTCTTC. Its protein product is CASGVPRSGVSYNEQFF.

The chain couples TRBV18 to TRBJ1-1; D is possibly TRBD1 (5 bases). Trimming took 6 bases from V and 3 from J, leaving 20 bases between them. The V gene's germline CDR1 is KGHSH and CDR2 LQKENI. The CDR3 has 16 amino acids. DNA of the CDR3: TGTGCCAGCTCCCGCCAGGGAGGGGCGGTTGACACTGAAGCTTTCTTT. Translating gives CASSRQGGAVDTEAFF.

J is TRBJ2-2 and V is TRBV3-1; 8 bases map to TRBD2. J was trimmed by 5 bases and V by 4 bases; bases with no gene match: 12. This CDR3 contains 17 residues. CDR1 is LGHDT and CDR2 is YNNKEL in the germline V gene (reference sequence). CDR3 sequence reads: CASSRRGAGAQTGELFF. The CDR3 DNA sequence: TGTGCCAGCAGCCGGAGGGGAGCGGGAGCCCAAACCGGGGAGCTGTTTTTT.

CDR3 coding DNA: TGCAGCGTTGAACCTGGGACAGGGGGGAATGGCTACACCTTC. Residues: CSVEPGTGGNGYTF. The chain joins TRBV29-1 to TRBJ1-2, with TRBD1 identical over 11 bases. This CDR3 region has 14 residues. Germline trimming cut 2 bases from V and 6 bases from J; bases unmatched to any gene: 5. Germline-derived CDR1 and CDR2 are SQVTM and ANQGSEA.

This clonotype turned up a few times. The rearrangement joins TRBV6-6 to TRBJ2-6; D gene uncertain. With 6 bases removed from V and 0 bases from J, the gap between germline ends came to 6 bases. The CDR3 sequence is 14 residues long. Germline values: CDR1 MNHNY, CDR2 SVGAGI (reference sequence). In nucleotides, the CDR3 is TGTGCCAGCAGCTTTACCTCTGGGGCCAACGTCCTGACTTTC. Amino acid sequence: CASSFTSGANVLTF.

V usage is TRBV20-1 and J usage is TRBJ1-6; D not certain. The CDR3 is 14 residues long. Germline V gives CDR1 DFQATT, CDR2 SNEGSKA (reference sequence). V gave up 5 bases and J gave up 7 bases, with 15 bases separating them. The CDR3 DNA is TGCAGTGCTCCCCAAGGCGGGGTAAATTCACCCCTCCACTTT. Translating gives CSAPQGGVNSPLHF.

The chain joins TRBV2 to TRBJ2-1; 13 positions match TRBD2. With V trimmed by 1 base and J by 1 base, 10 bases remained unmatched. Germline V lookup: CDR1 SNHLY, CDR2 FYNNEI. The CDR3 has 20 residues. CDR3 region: CASSEEGGLAGAFSYNEQFF. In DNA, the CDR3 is TGTGCCAGCAGTGAAGAGGGCGGACTAGCGGGAGCCTTTTCCTACAATGAGCAGTTCTTC.

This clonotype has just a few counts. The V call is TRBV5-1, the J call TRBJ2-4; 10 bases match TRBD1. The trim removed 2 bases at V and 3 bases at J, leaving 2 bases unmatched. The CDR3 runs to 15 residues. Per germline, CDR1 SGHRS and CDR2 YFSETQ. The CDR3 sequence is CASSFGQGDKNIQYF. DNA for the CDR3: TGCGCCAGCAGCTTTGGACAGGGGGACAAAAACATTCAGTACTTC.

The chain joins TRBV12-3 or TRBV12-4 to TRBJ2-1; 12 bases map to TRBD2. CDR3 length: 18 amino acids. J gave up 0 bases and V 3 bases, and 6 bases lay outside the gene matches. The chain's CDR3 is CASSFGLAGRSSYNEQFF. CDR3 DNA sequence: TGTGCCAGCAGTTTTGGACTAGCGGGGAGGAGCTCCTACAATGAGCAGTTCTTC.

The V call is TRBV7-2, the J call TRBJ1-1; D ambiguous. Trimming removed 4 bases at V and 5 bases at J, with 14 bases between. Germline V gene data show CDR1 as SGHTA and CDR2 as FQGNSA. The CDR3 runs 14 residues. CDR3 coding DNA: TGTGCCAGCAGCTATTCGACGGTTCCAACTGAAGCTTTCTTT. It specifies CASSYSTVPTEAFF.

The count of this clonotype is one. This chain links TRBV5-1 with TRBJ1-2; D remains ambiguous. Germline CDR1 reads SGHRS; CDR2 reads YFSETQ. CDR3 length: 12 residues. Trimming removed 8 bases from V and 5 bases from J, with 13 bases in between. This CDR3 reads CASHQAGYGYTF. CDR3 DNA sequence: TGCGCCAGTCACCAGGCGGGTTATGGCTACACCTTC.

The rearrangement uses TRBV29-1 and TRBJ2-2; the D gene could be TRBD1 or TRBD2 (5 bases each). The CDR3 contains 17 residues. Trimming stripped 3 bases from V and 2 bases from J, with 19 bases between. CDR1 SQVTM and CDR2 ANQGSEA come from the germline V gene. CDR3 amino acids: CSVEVGPAERNTGELFF. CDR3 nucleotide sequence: TGCAGCGTTGAGGTGGGACCGGCTGAGAGAAACACCGGGGAGCTGTTTTTT.

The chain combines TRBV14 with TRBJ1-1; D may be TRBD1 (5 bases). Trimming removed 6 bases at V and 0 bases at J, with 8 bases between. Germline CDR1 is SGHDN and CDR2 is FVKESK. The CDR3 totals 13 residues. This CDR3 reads CASRRQMNTEAFF. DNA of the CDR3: TGTGCCAGCAGACGACAGATGAACACTGAAGCTTTCTTT.

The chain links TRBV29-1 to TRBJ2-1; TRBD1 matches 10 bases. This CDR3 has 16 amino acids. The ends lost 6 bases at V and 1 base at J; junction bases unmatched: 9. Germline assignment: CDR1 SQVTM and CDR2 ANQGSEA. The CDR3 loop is CSVGQGIIRSYNEQFF. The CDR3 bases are TGCAGCGTGGGACAGGGGATCATCAGGTCCTACAATGAGCAGTTCTTC.

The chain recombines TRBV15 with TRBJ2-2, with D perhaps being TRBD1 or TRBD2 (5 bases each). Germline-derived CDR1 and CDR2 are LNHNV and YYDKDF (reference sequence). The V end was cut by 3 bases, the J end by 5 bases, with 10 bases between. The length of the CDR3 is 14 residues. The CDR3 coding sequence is TGTGCCACCAGCAGGGGACCTGGGACCGGGGAGCTGTTTTTT. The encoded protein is CATSRGPGTGELFF.

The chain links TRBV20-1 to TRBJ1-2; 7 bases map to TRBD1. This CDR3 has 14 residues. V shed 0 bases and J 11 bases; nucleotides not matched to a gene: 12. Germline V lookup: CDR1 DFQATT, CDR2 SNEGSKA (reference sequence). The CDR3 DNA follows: TGCAGTGCTAGAGATCAGTCCGACAGGGTGCTTTACACCTTC. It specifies CSARDQSDRVLYTF.